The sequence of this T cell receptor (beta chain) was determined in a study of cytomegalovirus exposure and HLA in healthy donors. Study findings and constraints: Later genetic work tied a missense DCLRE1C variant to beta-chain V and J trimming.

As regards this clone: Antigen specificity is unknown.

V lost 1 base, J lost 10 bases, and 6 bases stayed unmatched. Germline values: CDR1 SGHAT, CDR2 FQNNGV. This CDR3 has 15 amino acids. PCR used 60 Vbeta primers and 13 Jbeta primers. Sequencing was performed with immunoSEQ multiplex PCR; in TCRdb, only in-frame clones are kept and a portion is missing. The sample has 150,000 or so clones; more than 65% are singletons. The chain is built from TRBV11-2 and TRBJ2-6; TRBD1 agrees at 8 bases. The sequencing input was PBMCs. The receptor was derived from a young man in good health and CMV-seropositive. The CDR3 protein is CASSLAPRQGNVLTF. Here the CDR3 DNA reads TGTGCCAGCAGCTTAGCTCCCCGACAGGGGAACGTCCTGACTTTC. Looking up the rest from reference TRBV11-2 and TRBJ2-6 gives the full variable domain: EAGVAQSPRYKIIEKRQSVAFWCNPISGHATLYWYQQILGQGPKLLIQFQNNGVVDDSQLPKDRFSAERLKGVDSTLKIQPAKLEDSAVYLCASSLAPRQGNVLTFGAGSRLTVL.